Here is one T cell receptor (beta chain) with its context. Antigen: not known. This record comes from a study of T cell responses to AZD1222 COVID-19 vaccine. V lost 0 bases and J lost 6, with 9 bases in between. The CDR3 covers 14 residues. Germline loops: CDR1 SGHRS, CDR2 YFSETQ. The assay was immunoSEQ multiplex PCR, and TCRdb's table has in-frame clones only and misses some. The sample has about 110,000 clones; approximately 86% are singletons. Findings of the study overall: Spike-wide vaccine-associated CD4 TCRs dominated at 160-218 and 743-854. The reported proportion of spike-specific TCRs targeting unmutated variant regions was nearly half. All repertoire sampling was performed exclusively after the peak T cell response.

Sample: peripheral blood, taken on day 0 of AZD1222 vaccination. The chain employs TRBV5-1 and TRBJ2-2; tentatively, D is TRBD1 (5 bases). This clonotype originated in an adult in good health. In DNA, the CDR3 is TGCGCCAGCAGCTTGGGGCAGGGCCCCGGGGAGCTGTTTTTT. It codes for CASSLGQGPGELFF.